The entry below gives a single T cell receptor (beta chain) sequence along with its context. Arm-PCR with iRepertoire HTBI primers amplified the CDR3 regions for these TCR beta libraries. TCRdb fed the multiplex PCR reads into MiXCR, producing one record per CDR3 protein. The sample lists more than 300,000 distinct CDR3 sequences; about 14% were seen once. As for time point: newly diagnosed GD, antithyroid drugs for less than 3 months. From PBMCs, RNA was extracted and then used to make the TCR library. The CDR3 has 14 residues. The V gene lost 3 bases and the J gene lost 7 bases, with 13 bases spanning the gap. Germline-derived CDR1 and CDR2 are SNHLY and FYNNEI. The data stem from a study of regulatory T cells in long-lasting Graves disease.

The sample in question was peripheral blood mononuclear cells (PBMCs), obtained at new diagnosis, from a patient treated with antithyroid drugs. The receptor was derived from a female donor with Graves disease. V gene TRBV2 combines with J gene TRBJ1-5; unclear D gene. The CDR3 DNA is TGTGCCAGCAGTGATGTTAGGGTTGGGCAGCCCCAGCATTTT. It codes for CASSDVRVGQPQHF.